Each of the 21 T cell receptor beta chains below was sequenced from the same sample in a study of prognosis after radiotherapy for stage I lung cancer. From genomic DNA, two-round multiplex PCR was used to amplify TCR beta CDR3. Specific primers for each TRBV and TRBJ gene were what first-round PCR used. Using its own MiXCR run on the multiplex PCR reads, TCRdb lists one record per CDR3 protein. Of around 30,000 distinct CDR3 sequences listed, about 33% are singletons. This material consisted of PBMCs, taken before or after stereotactic body radiation therapy (not recorded which). These receptors came from a donor aged 50 or older with non-small cell lung cancer.

Concerning this clonotype itself: Just one base apart from a much larger clone, this may be a read error. The rearrangement links TRBV6-2 or TRBV6-3 to TRBJ2-5; weak D call: TRBD1 (7 bases). CDR1 is MNHEY and CDR2 is SVGEGT in the germline V gene. This CDR3 is built from 13 residues. CDR3 nucleotide sequence: TGTGCCAGCCAGACAGGGAGGAAAGAGACCAAGTACTTC. This gives the protein CASQTGRKETKYF.

This clonotype showed up many times. V is TRBV27 and J is TRBJ2-3; no firm D call. V was shortened by 0 bases and J by 2 bases, with 3 bases between the two germline ends. The CDR3 consists of 13 residues. Germline loops: CDR1 MNHEY, CDR2 SMNVEV (reference sequence). In DNA, the CDR3 is TGTGCCAGCAGTTTATCGACCACAGATACGCAGTATTTT. This sequence encodes CASSLSTTDTQYF.

This clonotype showed up many times. CDR3 loop: CASSVGGRSNTGELFF. DNA of the CDR3: TGTGCCAGCAGCGTAGGAGGGCGGTCGAACACCGGGGAGCTGTTTTTT. This chain links TRBV9 with TRBJ2-2; weak D call: TRBD2 (5 bases). V gave up 0 bases and J gave up 0 bases, with 9 bases separating them. In germline, CDR1 is SGDLS, CDR2 YYNGEE. CDR3 length: 16 amino acids. Variable domain in full (rest from reference TRBV9 and TRBJ2-2): DSGVTQTPKHLITATGQRVTLRCSPRSGDLSVYWYQQSLDQGLQFLIQYYNGEERAKGNILERFSAQQFPDLHSELNLSSLELGDSALYFCASSVGGRSNTGELFFGEGSRLTVL.

Concerning this clonotype itself: A far larger clone is off by one base, so a read error is likely. The chain links TRBV6-4 to TRBJ1-5; no clear D gene. This CDR3 contains 15 residues. Per the germline V gene, CDR1 is MRHNA and CDR2 is SNTAGT. The CDR3 here is CASSYSMSSNQPQHF. CDR3 DNA sequence: TGTGCCAGCAGTTACTCGATGAGTAGCAATCAGCCCCAGCATTTT.

A note on this clonotype: Given a far larger clone just one base away, this is likely a sequencing read error. V usage is TRBV6-2 or TRBV6-3 and J usage is TRBJ1-5; D is undetermined. Germline values: CDR1 MNHEY, CDR2 SVGEGT. Trimming left V 5 bases short and J 7 bases short, with 15 bases between. The CDR3 loop spans 14 amino acids. The CDR3 region has the DNA TGTGCCAGCAGTGAATTGGTGCCCCACCAGCCCCAGCATTTT. It specifies CASSELVPHQPQHF.

The sample holds many counts of this clonotype. The V and J genes are TRBV2 and TRBJ2-7, with 13 bases that match TRBD2. The CDR3 contains 17 residues. V dropped 3 bases and J dropped 3; count of bases not matched to a gene: 8. Germline values: CDR1 SNHLY, CDR2 FYNNEI. The CDR3 sequence: CASSDLGTSGNIYEQYF. The CDR3 DNA reads TGTGCCAGCAGTGATTTGGGGACTAGCGGGAATATCTACGAGCAGTACTTC.

This clonotype was seen many times. The chain employs TRBV7-9 and TRBJ2-7; D gene uncertain. The germline CDR1 and CDR2 sequences are SEHNR and FQNEAQ (reference sequence). This CDR3 region has 11 residues. The V end was cut by 5 bases, the J end by 6 bases, with 8 bases between. The CDR3 DNA reads as TGTGCCAGCAGCCTATCAGCCGAGCAGTACTTC. As protein: CASSLSAEQYF. The full variable domain, in which reference TRBV7-9 and TRBJ2-7 provide the parts outside the CDR3, is DTGVSQNPRHKITKRGQNVTFRCDPISEHNRLYWYRQTLGQGPEFLTYFQNEAQLEKSRLLSDRFSAERPKGSFSTLEIQRTEQGDSAMYLCASSLSAEQYFGPGTRLTVT.

Regarding this clonotype: The likely explanation is a read error, given a far larger clone one base away. V is TRBV27 and J is TRBJ2-1; no clear D. The CDR3 spans 16 residues. The V gene's germline CDR1 is MNHEY and CDR2 SMNVEV (reference sequence). The V end was cut by 6 bases, the J end by 2 bases, with 17 bases between. The CDR3 DNA reads TGTGCCAGCAGGGAATCTCCGTATAGCCCCTACAATGAGCAGTTCTTC. As protein: CASRESPYSPYNEQFF.

On this clonotype itself: A far larger clone is off by one base, so a read error is likely. This chain uses TRBV6-5 with TRBJ1-2; TRBD1 aligns across 8 bases. The germline CDR1 and CDR2 sequences are MNHEY and SVGAGI. This CDR3 has 15 amino acids. After removal of 7 bases from V and 3 bases from J, the junction contained 10 bases not matched to a gene. CDR3 in amino acids: CASKRSGGRDYGYTF. The CDR3 DNA sequence: TGTGCCAGCAAGCGTTCAGGGGGCCGGGACTATGGCTACACCTTC.

This clonotype was counted between two and nine times. This CDR3 is CASSREGEDEQFF. Written as DNA, the CDR3 is TGCGCCAGCAGCCGGGAGGGGGAGGATGAGCAGTTCTTC. J is TRBJ2-1 and V is TRBV4-1; perhaps TRBD2 as D (7 bases). The CDR3 is made up of 13 amino acids. The germline gives CDR1 MGHRA, CDR2 YSYEKL. Between the trimmed V and J ends, which lost 4 bases and 8 bases, there was a span of 12 bases.

This clonotype showed up many times. This sequence joins TRBV12-3 or TRBV12-4 and TRBJ2-7, with 7 bases aligning to TRBD1. Trimming at V came to 5 bases and at J to 1 base, leaving 2 bases not matched to a gene. The CDR3 totals 13 residues. The CDR3 bases are TGTGCCAGCAGTCTGGGACAGTCCTACGAGCAGTACTTC. Amino acids: CASSLGQSYEQYF.

Judged by abundance, this clonotype is medium-sized. The chain uses TRBV28 and TRBJ2-2; tentatively, D is TRBD1 (6 bases). The length of the CDR3 is 15 residues. Germline V gene lookup returns CDR1 MDHEN and CDR2 SYDVKM. V lost 6 bases, J lost 1 base, and 12 bases lay in between. The CDR3 spells CASRAPGQNTGELFF. The DNA of the CDR3 is TGTGCCAGCAGGGCTCCGGGACAGAACACCGGGGAGCTGTTTTTT.

The sample holds a few counts of this clonotype. This clone may be a read error of a much larger clone one base away. The genes are TRBV24-1 and TRBJ2-1; TRBD1 is a possible D gene (5 bases). V gave up 9 bases and J gave up 6 bases, with 17 bases separating them. The CDR3 has 14 residues. From germline, CDR1 is KGHDR and CDR2 SFDVKD. The CDR3 is CATGQHGRFNEQFF. CDR3 sequence (DNA): TGTGCCACCGGACAACATGGTCGGTTCAATGAGCAGTTCTTC.

This clonotype came up many times. This sequence joins TRBV6-1 and TRBJ2-1; D is ambiguous. V shed 7 bases and J shed 12 bases, with 19 bases lying between them. The CDR3 consists of 13 residues. Per the germline V gene, CDR1 is MNHNS and CDR2 is SASEGT. CDR3 region: CASIRLAAGVQFF. CDR3 bases: TGTGCCAGCATTAGACTCGCCGCAGGTGTGCAGTTCTTC.

In this sample, this clonotype is medium-sized (0.01 to 0.1%). J is TRBJ1-1 and V is TRBV20-1; possibly TRBD1 for D (5 bases). With 5 bases removed from V and 0 bases from J, the gap between germline ends came to 10 bases. Germline CDR1 reads DFQATT; CDR2 reads SNEGSKA (reference sequence). The CDR3 totals 13 residues. CDR3 nucleotide sequence: TGCAGTGCTGGCAGACAGCTGAACACTGAAGCTTTCTTT. It codes for CSAGRQLNTEAFF.

This clonotype was picked up many times. The chain employs TRBV12-3 or TRBV12-4 and TRBJ2-2, with TRBD1 matching over 7 bases. The CDR3 runs 16 residues. Germline trimming cut 6 bases from V and 4 bases from J; bases unmatched to any gene: 11. The CDR3, as DNA: TGTGCCAGCAGCCCCGCCCCGGGACAGAGCACCGGGGAGCTGTTTTTT. Translating it yields CASSPAPGQSTGELFF.

This clonotype has a count of ten or more. J is TRBJ1-3 and V is TRBV5-1; maybe TRBD1 (5 bases). This CDR3 has 16 residues. Trimming stripped 4 bases from V and 0 bases from J, with 14 bases between. Germline CDR1 and CDR2: SGHRS and YFSETQ. The CDR3 DNA is TGCGCCAGCAGCCGCCCCGGTGGGACCTCTGGAAACACCATATATTTT. The encoded protein is CASSRPGGTSGNTIYF.

As for this clonotype: This likely stems from a read error, as it lies one base from a far larger clone. The chain links TRBV2 to TRBJ1-2, with TRBD1 as a possible D gene (6 bases). Germline lookup yields CDR1 SNHLY and CDR2 FYNNEI. V gave up 6 bases and J gave up 6 bases, with 11 bases separating them. The CDR3 is 12 amino acids. CDR3 sequence reads: CASRVQGNGYTF. The DNA of the CDR3 is TGTGCCAGCAGGGTACAGGGAAATGGCTACACCTTC. Full variable domain (remainder filled in from reference TRBV2 and TRBJ1-2): EPEVTQTPSHQVTQMGQEVILRCVPISNHLYFYWYRQILGQKVEFLVSFYNNEISEKSEIFDDQFSVERPDGSNFTLKIRSTKLEDSAMYFCASRVQGNGYTFGSGTRLTVV.

This clonotype occurred many times. This chain connects TRBV30 to TRBJ2-3; either TRBD1 or TRBD2 may supply D (5 bases each). V was trimmed by 4 bases and J by 4 bases, leaving 18 bases between them. The CDR3 runs to 15 residues. Germline values: CDR1 GTSNPN, CDR2 SVGIG (reference sequence). In DNA form, the CDR3 reads TGTGCCTGGAAGGATCCCGGGGCAGGGCCAGATACGCAGTATTTT. Its translation is CAWKDPGAGPDTQYF.

The J gene is TRBJ2-1, the V gene TRBV18; 11 bases are a match to TRBD2. The J segment lost 9 bases and the V segment lost 3 bases, leaving 4 bases of the junction unmatched. The CDR3 is made up of 14 amino acids. In germline, CDR1 is KGHSH, CDR2 LQKENI. The CDR3, as DNA: TGTGCCAGCTCACCCGGGACTAGCGGAAGTGAGCAGTTCTTC. Its protein is CASSPGTSGSEQFF.

The J gene is TRBJ1-2, the V gene TRBV7-8; unclear D gene. This CDR3 has 15 residues. Germline V gives CDR1 SGHVS, CDR2 FQNEAQ. The ends were cut back, 7 bases at V and 0 bases at J, with 15 bases in the middle. For the CDR3, the DNA is TGTGCCAGCACCCCCAGTGTGTACTCTAACTATGGCTACACCTTC. This translates into CASTPSVYSNYGYTF.